This entry lists 4 T cell receptor beta chains sequenced from one sample in a study of T cells expressing NK-cell markers (dated by TCRdb to the early 2020s). The library was prepared using 5' RACE. The instrument was an Illumina HiSeq 2000. TCRdb reprocessed the reads and provides one entry for every CDR3 protein sequence; no DNA is given. The sample has approximately 170,000 distinct CDR3 sequences on record. 20% to 25% of the sample goes to the ten largest clones. The sample taken for sequencing was blood T cells: a sorted CD56 or NKG2C T cell subset, CD4+ or CD8+ T cells, or bulk PBMC T cells (not recorded which). The receptors come from a man aged 18-75 years in good health.

The chain carries TRBV5-6 and TRBJ2-5; checking the TCRdb D call of TRBD2 is not possible without DNA. The CDR3 is 16 amino acids. Germline V gene lookup returns CDR1 SGHDT and CDR2 YYEEEE. CDR3 loop: CASSWGSGEIQETQYF.

V is TRBV24-1 and J is TRBJ1-1; TCRdb designates TRBD1, a call that cannot be tested without DNA. The CDR3 loop spans 16 amino acids. Germline V gene sequence: CDR1 KGHDR, CDR2 SFDVKD. Here the CDR3 reads CATSGSGTGMETEAFF.

V is TRBV4-1 and J is TRBJ2-1; TCRdb's assignment of TRBD1 cannot be checked, as there is no DNA. This CDR3 region has 17 residues. Germline assignment: CDR1 MGHRA and CDR2 YSYEKL. The CDR3 loop reads CASSQVGTGPVMNEQFF.

The rearrangement uses TRBV5-6 and TRBJ2-5. This CDR3 is built from 13 residues. Germline V gives CDR1 SGHDT, CDR2 YYEEEE. The CDR3 loop is CASTSDGDYGKYF. The entire variable domain, with the rest obtained from reference TRBV5-6 and TRBJ2-5, is as follows: DAGVTQSPTHLIKTRGQQVTLRCSPKSGHDTVSWYQQALGQGPQFIFQYYEEEERQRGNFPDRFSGHQFPNYSSELNVNALLLGDSALYLCASTSDGDYGKYFGPGTRLLVL.